This section outlines one T cell receptor beta chain sequence together with its context. This clone was counted at least ten times. The specificity of this receptor is unknown. No base quality values were provided; no much bigger clone lies one nucleotide off. This record belongs to a study of shared clonotypes between healthy human individuals (dated by TCRdb to the early 2020s). With regard to the full study: A few men and a couple of women, aged 18 to 49 years, made up the cohort. For each donor, CD4 naive and CD4 memory were each given three plates, CD8 naive was given two plates, and CD8 memory was given one plate. Between about 0.8 and 9 billion PBMCs per donor were obtained by leukapheresis. Blood TCR repertoires of five healthy adults were deeply sequenced to estimate repertoire size and the extent of clonotype sharing between individuals. Libraries were prepared and TCR repertoires were sequenced by different laboratories using diverse techniques, in order to increase sequencing depth and limit assay-specific biases.

Broader findings and caveats from the paper: When four donors were compared, the shared fraction of clonotypes was about 5% for naive CD4, about 4% for naive CD8, 2.3% for memory CD4, and roughly 0.4% for memory CD8. Incomplete sequencing was indicated by rarefaction of sorted-subset datasets, despite the large sequencing depth. Pairwise subsampling led to the expectation that sequencing depth would affect the degree of clonotype sharing among donors. Higher generation probabilities were observed for clonotypes shared by all four sorted-subset donors than for non-shared clonotypes. Naive subsets generally had larger estimated clonotype richness than memory subsets. Because the study included only a small number of donors, the genetic and exposure-history diversity represented was limited. Sampling was restricted to blood, and TCR repertoires in tissue are likely to differ from TCR repertoires in blood.

Healthy HIV-negative adults with no recently reported acute infections or vaccinations were included as donors. All donors were Caucasian adults living in Nashville, Tennessee, USA. CD4+ T cells were enriched by magnetic negative selection, after which naive cells were positively selected on CD45RA and the negative fraction was taken as the memory subset. Blood was collected by leukapheresis, and PBMCs were isolated by Ficoll-Histopaque density gradient centrifugation and then cryopreserved in liquid nitrogen vapor phase. Analytical flow cytometry was used to check the purity and quantity of each magnetically sorted T cell population. Genomic DNA was isolated from each sorted fraction and quantified by UV absorbance on a Nanodrop 2000c. Using the deep immunoSEQ assay, multiplex PCR amplified TCR CDR3 regions from genomic DNA. Extracted genomic DNA from each cell subset was spread evenly across all wells of several immunoSEQ 96-well plates, with each plate serving as a replicate. For sorted subsets, roughly 200 ng genomic DNA, equal to some 30,000 T cell genomes, was loaded into each replicate PCR. Purified libraries were quantified with a Qubit 3.0 fluorometer, sized on a Bioanalyzer 2100, and re-quantified with the KAPA Library Quantification kit. Every immunoSEQ 96-well plate was sequenced on a separate single-read 150-cycle Illumina NextSeq 550 flow cell. Per the authors' processing: Because only junctional sequences without quality scores were contained in the immunoSEQ output, filtering matching that applied to full-length reads could not be performed. Sequences were annotated with PyIR, a Python wrapper for IgBLAST v1.9, and V/J genes and CDR3 were assigned using IMGT germline references. Reads were removed for weak V/J assignments (E-value above 1e-6), missing CDR3, stop codons, out-of-frame junctions, or ambiguous translated residues. V3J clonotypes were defined by identical inferred V gene, J gene, and CDR3 amino acid sequence. To compute the percentage overlap between repertoires, the number of shared unique clonotypes was divided by the size of the smaller repertoire. Richness of each repertoire was evaluated using RTK rarefaction, the Chao1 estimator, and Recon v2.1 estimates of unobserved clonotypes. Generation probabilities were computed with OLGA for all TCRbeta clonotypes obtained by the gDNA method from a handful of donors. Not all clones reach the TCRdb copy of this immuneACCESS table, which keeps in-frame sequences only. Checked studies attribute under half of the gap to unresolved V genes and leave the rest unexplained. V and J calls and clone size are given by that table; D and trimming were obtained from the DNA. The sample table lists some 630,000 clones, around 72% of them with a count of one. 1.8% of the sample belongs to the ten largest clones.

Material for sequencing was memory CD4+ T cells sorted from blood. In light of the paper, this sample's cell subset or site label describes: CD45RA-negative fraction. The receptor's source is a woman under 40 in good health.

The CDR3 protein is CASSFSRGGFTDTQYF. In nucleotide form, the sequence is TGTGCCAGCAGTTTCAGTAGGGGTGGTTTCACAGATACGCAGTATTTT. The V and J segments used are TRBV25-1 and TRBJ2-3; a weak D assignment points to TRBD1 (5 bases agree). V is cut by 5 bases and J by 2 bases, and the space between the germline ends is 17 bases. The CDR3, cysteine through phenylalanine, is 16 amino acids long. The only DNA kept is the CDR3, 48 bases in frame from the first base. CDR1 is given as MGHDK and CDR2 as SYGVNS, both from the germline V gene.